The 26 T cell receptor beta chains presented below share a single source sample, sequenced in a study of blood T cell repertoires in COVID-19 (dated by TCRdb to about 2020). The method was the immunoSEQ multiplex PCR assay. In its TCRdb copy, this immuneACCESS table keeps in-frame sequences only and misses some clones. Where compared with another copy, unresolved V genes explain less than half of these, and the others have no known cause. The sample table lists some 98,000 clones, 75% to 90% of them with a count of one. The biggest ten clones account for under 20% of the sample. Sequences were obtained from peripheral blood. These receptors originate from a human donor in a cohort sampled during active COVID-19.

The chain links TRBV18 to TRBJ1-5; 9 nucleotides align to TRBD1. V lost 3 bases to trimming and J lost 7 bases; unmatched junction nucleotides: 7. The CDR3 consists of 15 residues. In germline, CDR1 is KGHSH, CDR2 LQKENI. DNA of the CDR3: TGTGCCAGCTCACCCGGACAGGGGAAAAGGCAGCCCCAGCATTTT. Protein: CASSPGQGKRQPQHF.

This clone is categorized as large. The J gene is TRBJ2-3, the V gene TRBV6-6; no clear D gene. V was pared by 6 bases and J by 3 bases, with 4 bases between. The CDR3 contains 11 residues. Germline CDR1 reads MNHNY; CDR2 reads SVGAGI (reference sequence). The CDR3 nucleotides read TGTGCCAGCAGACAGACAGATACGCAGTATTTT. As protein: CASRQTDTQYF.

This clone was found once. The rearrangement links TRBV6-5 to TRBJ2-7; a weak D match, TRBD2 (5 bases). V lost 1 base, J lost 2 bases, and 9 bases lay in between. This CDR3 contains 14 residues. Per the germline V gene, CDR1 is MNHEY and CDR2 is SVGAGI. In DNA form, the CDR3 reads TGTGCCAGCAGTTACTTCGGGGTTCCCTACGAGCAGTACTTC. The encoded protein is CASSYFGVPYEQYF.

The chain joins TRBV7-3 to TRBJ2-7; 7 nucleotides line up with TRBD1. The trim removed 7 bases at V and 2 bases at J, leaving 5 bases unmatched. The CDR3 contains 13 residues. Germline CDR1 is SGHTA and CDR2 is FQGTGA. The CDR3 sequence: CASTWTGTYEQYF. CDR3 coding DNA: TGTGCCAGCACCTGGACAGGCACCTACGAGCAGTACTTC. Complete variable domain (other parts from reference TRBV7-3 and TRBJ2-7): GAGVSQTPSNKVTEKGKYVELRCDPISGHTALYWYRQSLGQGPEFLIYFQGTGAADDSGLPNDRFFAVRPEGSVSTLKIQRTERGDSAVYLCASTWTGTYEQYFGPGTRLTVT.

V gene TRBV2 combines with J gene TRBJ1-1; the D gene is possibly TRBD1 (5 bases). The CDR3 loop spans 13 amino acids. Germline V CDR1 and CDR2: SNHLY, FYNNEI. V lost 5 bases and J 7 bases, leaving 14 bases between the germline ends. The chain's CDR3 is CASSLGGPLEAFF. The CDR3, as DNA: TGTGCCAGCAGTCTCGGGGGACCCCTTGAAGCTTTCTTT. Full variable domain (missing parts from reference TRBV2 and TRBJ1-1): EPEVTQTPSHQVTQMGQEVILRCVPISNHLYFYWYRQILGQKVEFLVSFYNNEISEKSEIFDDQFSVERPDGSNFTLKIRSTKLEDSAMYFCASSLGGPLEAFFGQGTRLTVV.

The chain carries TRBV27 and TRBJ1-2; 10 bases agree with TRBD1. Germline trimming cut 5 bases from V and 6 bases from J; bases unmatched to any gene: 6. Germline-derived CDR1 and CDR2 are MNHEY and SMNVEV (reference sequence). CDR3 length equals 14 residues. CDR3 amino acids: CASSVLGQGNGYTF. The CDR3 coding sequence is TGTGCCAGCAGTGTTCTGGGACAGGGGAATGGCTACACCTTC.

The table lists this clone with a few counts. The rearrangement links TRBV2 to TRBJ2-5; 7 bases are a match to TRBD1. The V and J ends lost 6 bases and 3 bases, in that order; junction bases with no gene match: 4. The CDR3 length is 13 residues. Germline V gives CDR1 SNHLY, CDR2 FYNNEI. CDR3 bases: TGTGCCAGCAGGGACACAGGGGAAGAGACCCAGTACTTC. This encodes CASRDTGEETQYF.

The V gene is TRBV28, the J gene TRBJ1-5, with D tentatively TRBD1 (5 bases). V shed 9 bases and J shed 7 bases, with 13 bases lying between them. CDR1 and CDR2 from the germline V gene are MDHEN and SYDVKM. This CDR3 has 12 residues. The CDR3 loop is CASRQKVQPQHF. CDR3 nucleotides: TGTGCCAGTCGACAGAAAGTACAGCCCCAGCATTTT.

The J gene is TRBJ2-2, the V gene TRBV7-9; 7 nucleotides line up with TRBD2. V dropped 0 bases and J dropped 6; count of bases not matched to a gene: 4. Germline V gives CDR1 SEHNR, CDR2 FQNEAQ (reference sequence). The CDR3 sequence is 15 residues long. This chain's CDR3 is CASSLAGGFAGELFF. The CDR3 bases are TGTGCCAGCAGCTTAGCGGGAGGGTTTGCCGGGGAGCTGTTTTTT.

Concerning this clone: The same CDR3 is also encoded by other DNA sequences in this sample. The gene calls are TRBV5-1 and TRBJ2-7; the match to TRBD1 covers 7 bases. Germline V gives CDR1 SGHRS, CDR2 YFSETQ. The length of the CDR3 is 13 residues. The ends lost 4 bases at V and 2 bases at J; junction bases unmatched: 3. Here the CDR3 DNA reads TGCGCCAGCAGCCGGGACAGCCCCTACGAGCAGTACTTC. Amino acids: CASSRDSPYEQYF.

This clone appeared once. V gene TRBV6-1 combines with J gene TRBJ2-5; 7 bases map to TRBD2. CDR1 MNHNS and CDR2 SASEGT come from the germline V gene. CDR3 length: 15 amino acids. The J segment lost 7 bases and the V segment lost 2 bases, leaving 10 bases of the junction unmatched. The CDR3 sequence: CASSEYYGGSTTQYF. DNA of the CDR3: TGTGCCAGCAGTGAATATTACGGCGGGAGTACGACCCAGTACTTC.

The chain uses TRBV7-2 and TRBJ1-5; a weak D match, TRBD1 (6 bases). Between the trimmed V and J ends, which lost 3 bases and 9 bases, there was a span of 21 bases. This CDR3 is built from 16 residues. Germline loops: CDR1 SGHTA, CDR2 FQGNSA. The CDR3 protein is CASSLGGLIREGPQHF. The CDR3 bases are TGTGCCAGCAGCTTGGGGGGGCTAATAAGGGAAGGGCCCCAGCATTTT.

The V gene is TRBV5-1, the J gene TRBJ2-6, with TRBD1 matching 8 bases. V trimming: 4 bases; J trimming: 0 bases; junction bases outside the gene matches: 9. Germline V gene data show CDR1 as SGHRS and CDR2 as YFSETQ. The length of the CDR3 is 18 residues. The CDR3 DNA reads as TGCGCCAGCAGCGTGCGACAGGGGTCGCACTCTGGGGCCAACGTCCTGACTTTC. Translated: CASSVRQGSHSGANVLTF.

This clone turned up a few times. The rearrangement uses TRBV18 and TRBJ1-2; weak D call: TRBD1 (5 bases). Trimming removed 2 bases at V and 6 bases at J, with 13 bases between. The CDR3 consists of 14 residues. Germline CDR1 is KGHSH and CDR2 is LQKENI. The CDR3 region is CASSPGTGMDGYTF. The CDR3 DNA reads TGTGCCAGCTCACCAGGAACAGGAATGGATGGCTACACCTTC.

The rearrangement joins TRBV5-1 to TRBJ2-5; 10 bases match TRBD1. The CDR3 has 13 residues. Germline CDR1 is SGHRS and CDR2 is YFSETQ. Trimming removed 4 bases from V and 4 bases from J; junction bases left unmatched: 1. CDR3 sequence (DNA): TGCGCCAGCAGCCGGGACAGGGGAGAGACCCAGTACTTC. It yields the protein CASSRDRGETQYF.

About this clone itself: Germline is not matched at one junction end, which may reflect a read error. CDR3 sequence (DNA): TGTGCCAGCAGCGAAGGTCGTGGACTAGCGGGACGGGGGGAGCAGTTCTTC. This codes for CASSEGRGLAGRGEQFF. J is TRBJ2-1 and V is TRBV6-1, with TRBD2 matching 12 bases. There are 17 residues in the CDR3. Germline CDR1 and CDR2: MNHNS and SASEGT.

The gene calls are TRBV19 and TRBJ2-3; D remains unclear. There are 14 residues in the CDR3. Germline V gene sequence: CDR1 LNHDA, CDR2 SQIVND (reference sequence). Trimming cost V 1 base and J 10 bases, with 15 bases left between them. The CDR3, as DNA: TGTGCCAGTAGTATAGGCGAATCCTCCGGGTCGCAGTATTTT. This translates into CASSIGESSGSQYF.

This sequence joins TRBV5-3 and TRBJ1-2; D might be TRBD1 (6 bases). TRBV5-3 is labeled an ORF, and its function is uncertain. V lost 0 bases to trimming and J lost 9 bases, with 15 bases between them. There are 14 residues in the CDR3. The CDR3: CARSLASGESRYTF. The CDR3 DNA is TGTGCCAGAAGCTTGGCCTCAGGGGAGTCTCGCTACACCTTC.

The V call is TRBV4-2, the J call TRBJ2-7, with 10 bases fitting TRBD2. The CDR3 covers 17 residues. The junction had 7 bases not matched to a gene; V was cut back by 0 bases and J by 2 bases. Germline V lookup: CDR1 LGHNA, CDR2 YNFKEQ. CDR3 nucleotides: TGTGCCAGCAGCCAAGAACCCCCTAGCGGGAGTCCCTACGAGCAGTACTTC. Encoded protein: CASSQEPPSGSPYEQYF.

V and J are TRBV3-1 (or the pseudogene TRBV3-2) and TRBJ1-1; 7 positions match TRBD1. Germline values: CDR1 LGHDT, CDR2 YNNKEL (reference sequence). Germline trimming cut 4 bases from V and 4 bases from J; bases unmatched to any gene: 6. The CDR3 loop spans 14 amino acids. CDR3 DNA: TGTGCCAGCAGCCGACAGGGTTTTTCCACTGAAGCTTTCTTT. It specifies CASSRQGFSTEAFF.

The J gene is TRBJ2-5, the V gene TRBV5-1; 13 nucleotides line up with TRBD2. V was pared by 3 bases and J by 6 bases, with 11 bases of the junction left unmatched. The CDR3 has 17 residues. Germline V gene lookup returns CDR1 SGHRS and CDR2 YFSETQ. The CDR3 DNA follows: TGCGCCAGCAGCTCCGGACTAGCGGGAGAGACCCCCAAGACCCAGTACTTC. Translated: CASSSGLAGETPKTQYF.

The chain joins TRBV5-6 to TRBJ1-1; perhaps TRBD1 as D (5 bases). Germline V gene data show CDR1 as SGHDT and CDR2 as YYEEEE. Trimming pared 0 bases from V and 0 bases from J, leaving 9 bases between. The CDR3 is 15 amino acids. The CDR3 DNA reads as TGTGCCAGCAGCTTGGTCGCAGGGTTGAACACTGAAGCTTTCTTT. Translated: CASSLVAGLNTEAFF.

This chain links TRBV6-5 with TRBJ2-7; 7 bases are shared with TRBD2. The germline V gene encodes CDR1 MNHEY and CDR2 SVGAGI. With V trimmed by 5 bases and J by 2 bases, 9 bases remained unmatched. The CDR3 loop spans 15 amino acids. The CDR3 is CASSRGGTRAYEQYF. In DNA, the CDR3 is TGTGCCAGCAGTCGGGGAGGGACCCGAGCCTACGAGCAGTACTTC.

The chain has TRBV5-4 and TRBJ2-5, with 7 bases fitting TRBD2. The CDR3 is 15 residues long. With V trimmed by 0 bases and J by 5 bases, 7 bases remained unmatched. Germline V gene data show CDR1 as SGHNT and CDR2 as YYREEE (reference sequence). CDR3 amino acids: CASSLGTRGGETQYF. DNA of the CDR3: TGTGCCAGCAGCTTGGGGACTAGGGGCGGGGAGACCCAGTACTTC.

The V and J genes are TRBV28 and TRBJ1-5; D uncertain. With 3 bases removed from V and 0 bases from J, the gap between germline ends came to 15 bases. Per germline, CDR1 MDHEN and CDR2 SYDVKM. This CDR3 contains 17 residues. CDR3 in amino acids: CASSLGYGGDSNQPQHF. In DNA, the CDR3 is TGTGCCAGCAGTTTGGGGTACGGCGGGGATAGCAATCAGCCCCAGCATTTT.

The chain carries TRBV14 and TRBJ2-6; D not certain. Germline assignment: CDR1 SGHDN and CDR2 FVKESK. This CDR3 contains 14 residues. The V end lost 1 base, the J end lost 1 base, and 2 bases lay between the germline ends. CDR3 sequence reads: CASSQVSGANVLTF. In nucleotides, the CDR3 is TGTGCCAGCAGCCAAGTATCTGGGGCCAACGTCCTGACTTTC.